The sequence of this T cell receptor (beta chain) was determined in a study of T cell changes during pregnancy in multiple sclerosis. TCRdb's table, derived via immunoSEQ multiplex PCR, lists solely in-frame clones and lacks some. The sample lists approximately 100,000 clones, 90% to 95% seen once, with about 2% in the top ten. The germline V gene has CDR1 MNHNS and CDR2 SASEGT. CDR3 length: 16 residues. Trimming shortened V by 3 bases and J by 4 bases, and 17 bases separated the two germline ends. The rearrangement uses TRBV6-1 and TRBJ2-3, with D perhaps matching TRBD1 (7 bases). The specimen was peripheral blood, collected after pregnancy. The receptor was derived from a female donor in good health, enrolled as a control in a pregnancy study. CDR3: CASSDGGGKGSDTQYF. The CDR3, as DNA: TGTGCCAGCAGTGACGGAGGGGGCAAGGGATCAGATACGCAGTATTTT.